The 27 T cell receptor beta chains reported below all come from one sample, sequenced in a study of blood T cell repertoires in COVID-19. Some clones are missing from TCRdb's copy, which holds only in-frame ones; the method was immunoSEQ multiplex PCR. The repertoire consists of a few hundred thousand clones, with approximately 83% occurring once and the leading ten covering 4% to 4.5%. Material: PBMCs or T cells enriched from blood (not recorded which). These receptors were obtained from a woman aged 30 to 39 who had recovered from COVID-19.

The chain couples TRBV5-6 to TRBJ1-3; D is unresolved. This CDR3 comprises 16 residues. The germline gives CDR1 SGHDT, CDR2 YYEEEE. V was clipped by 0 bases and J by 0 bases, with 10 bases between them. The CDR3 loop is CASSLALYGSGNTIYF. Here the CDR3 DNA reads TGTGCCAGCAGCTTGGCCCTATACGGCTCTGGAAACACCATATATTTT.

Only a few counts were recorded for this clone. The V and J genes are TRBV7-9 and TRBJ1-2; 7 nucleotides line up with TRBD1. Germline CDR1 reads SEHNR; CDR2 reads FQNEAQ (reference sequence). V lost 5 bases, J lost 7 bases, and 4 bases stayed unmatched. The CDR3 covers 12 residues. The CDR3 DNA reads TGTGCCAGCAGCCCAGGGGGAGGTGGCTACACCTTC. It codes for CASSPGGGGYTF.

The rearrangement joins TRBV6-5 to TRBJ2-7; no clear D gene. CDR1 and CDR2 from the germline V gene are MNHEY and SVGAGI. V gave up 8 bases and J gave up 2 bases, with 13 bases separating them. This CDR3 is built from 13 residues. This chain's CDR3 is CASLSRETYEQYF. In nucleotides, the CDR3 is TGTGCCAGCCTGTCGCGAGAGACCTACGAGCAGTACTTC.

This clone is labeled medium-sized. The V and J genes are TRBV9 and TRBJ2-3; D might be TRBD2 (5 bases). Germline V gene data show CDR1 as SGDLS and CDR2 as YYNGEE. V was clipped by 0 bases and J by 4 bases, with 9 bases between them. This CDR3 is built from 14 residues. The CDR3 coding sequence is TGTGCCAGCAGCGTAGAGGAGGTCGCAGATACGCAGTATTTT. Translating gives CASSVEEVADTQYF.

The rearrangement uses TRBV7-9 and TRBJ1-6, with 9 bases that match TRBD1. J lost 9 bases, V lost 2 bases, and 5 bases had no gene match. CDR3 length equals 15 residues. Germline values: CDR1 SEHNR, CDR2 FQNEAQ (reference sequence). Here the CDR3 DNA reads TGTGCCAGCAGCTTAACAGGGGGCCAGGGTTCACCCCTCCACTTT. Translated: CASSLTGGQGSPLHF.

This chain connects TRBV6-5 to TRBJ1-4, with 9 positions matching TRBD1. The CDR3 totals 14 residues. Per germline, CDR1 MNHEY and CDR2 SVGAGI. The trim removed 7 bases at V and 7 bases at J, leaving 7 bases unmatched. The CDR3 loop is CASKQTGGFEKLFF. CDR3 nucleotides: TGTGCCAGCAAACAGACAGGGGGTTTTGAAAAACTGTTTTTT.

The chain uses TRBV28 and TRBJ2-3, with 9 bases fitting TRBD2. The V gene end was trimmed by 6 bases and the J gene end by 2 bases; junction bases not matched to a gene: 9. Germline CDR1 MDHEN, CDR2 SYDVKM. The length of the CDR3 is 16 residues. The CDR3 loop reads CASRAGRLADTDTQYF. As DNA, the CDR3 is TGTGCCAGCAGGGCGGGGAGACTAGCGGACACAGATACGCAGTATTTT.

V is TRBV5-1 and J is TRBJ1-1, with a tentative D call TRBD1 (5 bases). V was pared by 1 base and J by 4 bases, with 14 bases between. Germline-derived CDR1 and CDR2 are SGHRS and YFSETQ. This CDR3 is built from 15 residues. The CDR3 nucleotides are TGCGCCAGCAGCTTGACCCCGAAAGGGGTCACTGAAGCTTTCTTT. It specifies CASSLTPKGVTEAFF.

The table lists this clone with many counts. The chain joins TRBV6-4 to TRBJ2-3; TRBD2 might be the D (5 bases). The CDR3 contains 14 residues. Trimming took 2 bases from V and 1 from J, leaving 7 bases between them. Germline CDR1 reads MRHNA; CDR2 reads SNTAGT. CDR3 DNA sequence: TGTGCCAGCAGTGACAGCGGCGGCACAGATACGCAGTATTTT. It codes for CASSDSGGTDTQYF.

The rearrangement uses TRBV7-9 and TRBJ1-1; D unclear. CDR1 is SEHNR and CDR2 is FQNEAQ in the germline V gene (reference sequence). The length of the CDR3 is 12 residues. V was clipped by 5 bases and J by 8 bases, with 12 bases between them. CDR3 region: CASSPQWAEAFF. CDR3 bases: TGTGCCAGCAGCCCCCAATGGGCCGAAGCTTTCTTT.

V usage is TRBV30 and J usage is TRBJ2-5; 9 bases match TRBD1. Germline trimming cut 3 bases from V and 3 bases from J; bases unmatched to any gene: 8. CDR1 and CDR2 from the germline V gene are GTSNPN and SVGIG (reference sequence). The CDR3 spans 15 residues. CDR3 sequence (DNA): TGTGCCTGGAGCCCCGGGACAGGGAGGGAAGAGACCCAGTACTTC. It encodes CAWSPGTGREETQYF.

The chain employs TRBV7-9 and TRBJ1-5, with 8 bases fitting TRBD1. The V gene end was trimmed by 5 bases and the J gene end by 7 bases; junction bases not matched to a gene: 10. The CDR3 runs to 15 residues. CDR1 and CDR2 (germline): SEHNR, FQNEAQ (reference sequence). The CDR3, as DNA: TGTGCCAGCAGCGACAACAGGGGGTTGGGCCAGCCCCAGCATTTT. This translates into CASSDNRGLGQPQHF.

J is TRBJ2-1 and V is TRBV11-3; 9 positions match TRBD2. The germline gives CDR1 SGHNT, CDR2 YENEEA. Trimming took 5 bases from V and 10 from J; bases not matched to a gene: 6. The CDR3 loop spans 13 amino acids. The CDR3 DNA is TGTGCCAGCAGCCGCCGCCTAGCGGGAGAGCAGTTCTTC. Protein: CASSRRLAGEQFF.

The V call is TRBV6-5, the J call TRBJ2-5, with D possibly TRBD2 on 6 matching bases. CDR3 length equals 15 residues. Germline CDR1 is MNHEY and CDR2 is SVGAGI. Trimming shortened V by 1 base and J by 5 bases, and 14 bases separated the two germline ends. CDR3 nucleotides: TGTGCCAGCAGTTACTGGGACTCCCGAGGGGAGACCCAGTACTTC. Its translation is CASSYWDSRGETQYF.

CDR3 nucleotide sequence: TGCGCCAGCAGCTTGGGGAAGGGGAATGAAAAACTGTTTTTT. Residues: CASSLGKGNEKLFF. This rearrangement joins TRBV5-1 to TRBJ1-4, with D tentatively TRBD1 (5 bases). There are 14 residues in the CDR3. Trimming pared 0 bases from V and 5 bases from J, leaving 8 bases between. From germline, CDR1 is SGHRS and CDR2 YFSETQ.

This chain connects TRBV15 to TRBJ2-7; D may be TRBD1 (7 bases). Germline V gene data show CDR1 as LNHNV and CDR2 as YYDKDF (reference sequence). The V end was cut by 2 bases, the J end by 7 bases, with 12 bases between. The CDR3 contains 13 residues. The CDR3 DNA reads TGTGCCACCAGCAGAACAGGGGCGGGGGAGCAGTACTTC. This encodes CATSRTGAGEQYF.

The genes are TRBV18 and TRBJ2-7; TRBD1 agrees at 7 bases. The V gene end was trimmed by 7 bases and the J gene end by 2 bases; junction bases not matched to a gene: 5. The CDR3 covers 13 residues. Germline CDR1 reads KGHSH; CDR2 reads LQKENI. The CDR3 here is CASLQGFTYEQYF. In DNA, the CDR3 is TGTGCCAGCTTACAGGGGTTTACCTACGAGCAGTACTTC.

The V gene is TRBV30, the J gene TRBJ2-3; D is possibly TRBD1 (6 bases). From germline, CDR1 is GTSNPN and CDR2 SVGIG (reference sequence). V dropped 5 bases and J dropped 0 bases, with 9 bases sitting between them. CDR3 length: 13 amino acids. CDR3 in amino acids: CAWRDKSTDTQYF. In DNA, the CDR3 is TGTGCCTGGCGGGACAAAAGCACAGATACGCAGTATTTT.

This sequence joins TRBV9 and TRBJ2-1, with 12 bases aligning to TRBD2. The length of the CDR3 is 18 residues. The germline gives CDR1 SGDLS, CDR2 YYNGEE. V lost 2 bases to trimming and J lost 1 base; unmatched junction nucleotides: 7. The CDR3 region is CASSVLAGGSFSYNEQFF. DNA of the CDR3: TGTGCCAGCAGCGTTCTAGCGGGAGGGTCTTTTTCCTACAATGAGCAGTTCTTC.

The chain combines TRBV7-9 with TRBJ1-3, with a weak D call TRBD1 (6 bases). CDR1 and CDR2 (germline): SEHNR, FQNEAQ (reference sequence). V lost 0 bases, J lost 0 bases, and 9 bases lay in between. The CDR3 runs 16 residues. CDR3 DNA sequence: TGTGCCAGCAGCTTAGCTTGGGACAACTCTGGAAACACCATATATTTT. Its translation is CASSLAWDNSGNTIYF.

The chain combines TRBV7-2 with TRBJ1-2, with 9 bases identical to TRBD1. V gave up 3 bases and J gave up 3 bases; unmatched junction bases: 2. The CDR3 is 14 amino acids. The V gene's germline CDR1 is SGHTA and CDR2 FQGNSA. DNA for the CDR3: TGTGCCAGCAGCTTTTGGACAGGGGACTATGGCTACACCTTC. It is translated as CASSFWTGDYGYTF.

V gene TRBV5-6 combines with J gene TRBJ2-5; a possible D gene is TRBD1 (5 bases). CDR1 and CDR2 (germline): SGHDT, YYEEEE. The CDR3 loop spans 16 amino acids. V lost 0 bases and J 3 bases, leaving 15 bases between the germline ends. CDR3 sequence (DNA): TGTGCCAGCAGCTTGGGGGTTGTAAGGGGCAAAGAGACCCAGTACTTC. Amino acid sequence: CASSLGVVRGKETQYF.

The chain is built from TRBV15 and TRBJ2-5, with 9 bases aligning to TRBD2. Germline values: CDR1 LNHNV, CDR2 YYDKDF (reference sequence). Trimming took 1 base from V and 5 from J; bases not matched to a gene: 11. The CDR3 has 17 residues. For the CDR3, the DNA is TGTGCCACCAGCAGAGTACGGCCTAGCGGGGTTTATGAGACCCAGTACTTC. Its protein product is CATSRVRPSGVYETQYF.

J is TRBJ1-5 and V is TRBV2; 7 bases are a match to TRBD1. V dropped 1 base and J dropped 6; count of bases not matched to a gene: 15. CDR3 size: 18 residues. Per the germline V gene, CDR1 is SNHLY and CDR2 is FYNNEI. The CDR3 nucleotides are TGTGCCAGCAGTGAAGATTCGGGCAGGGGGATAGGCAGTCAGCCCCAGCATTTT. This gives the protein CASSEDSGRGIGSQPQHF. The full variable domain, in which reference TRBV2 and TRBJ1-5 provide the parts outside the CDR3, is EPEVTQTPSHQVTQMGQEVILRCVPISNHLYFYWYRQILGQKVEFLVSFYNNEISEKSEIFDDQFSVERPDGSNFTLKIRSTKLEDSAMYFCASSEDSGRGIGSQPQHFGDGTRLSIL.

J is TRBJ1-1 and V is TRBV27, with TRBD1 identical over 7 bases. The J segment lost 1 base and the V segment lost 4 bases, leaving 12 bases of the junction unmatched. The CDR3 is 17 amino acids. CDR1 and CDR2 from the germline V gene are MNHEY and SMNVEV (reference sequence). The CDR3 bases are TGTGCCAGCAGTTCCCGCGGGACAGCGAGAGCGAACACTGAAGCTTTCTTT. Protein sequence: CASSSRGTARANTEAFF.

V and J are TRBV7-7 and TRBJ2-3; D is uncertain. The CDR3 extends over 13 amino acids. The germline CDR1 and CDR2 sequences are SSHAT and FNYEAQ (reference sequence). Trimming left V 4 bases short and J 4 bases short, with 9 bases between. CDR3 nucleotide sequence: TGTGCCAGCAGCTCATTCGAGGCAGATACGCAGTATTTT. Translated: CASSSFEADTQYF.

This clone was detected only once. The chain uses TRBV25-1 and TRBJ2-7; 8 bases match TRBD1. Germline V gives CDR1 MGHDK, CDR2 SYGVNS. Germline trimming cut 4 bases from V and 0 bases from J; bases unmatched to any gene: 8. The length of the CDR3 is 16 residues. CDR3 protein: CASSVSGTGNSYEQYF. The DNA for the CDR3 is TGTGCCAGCAGTGTTTCCGGGACAGGCAACTCCTACGAGCAGTACTTC.